This T cell receptor beta chain appears in the sequencing data of a study of blood T cell repertoires in COVID-19. Background on the study: Samples of COVID-19 (acute and convalescent) were obtained from the United States, Italy and Spain. T cells, B-cell-depleted T cells, or PBMCs supplied cDNA or gDNA.

Source study methods: Reference gene primer amplification yielded estimated nucleated cell counts. Profiled with immunoSEQ multiplex PCR; TCRdb holds only in-frame clones, not every one. Clone size and the V and J calls come from that table; the DNA yielded D and trimming. This sample has roughly 120,000 clones, with around 90% found just once. V dropped 3 bases and J dropped 0 bases, with 15 bases sitting between them. The CDR3 loop spans 17 amino acids. Germline loops: CDR1 LNHDA, CDR2 SQIVND (reference sequence). The rearrangement links TRBV19 to TRBJ1-5; D possibly corresponds to TRBD1 (5 bases). The sequence derives from a human donor in a cohort sampled during active COVID-19. The source material was peripheral blood. CDR3: CASSIFRGVNSNQPQHF. CDR3 nucleotide sequence: TGTGCCAGTAGTATCTTCCGGGGGGTAAATAGCAATCAGCCCCAGCATTTT.